This T cell receptor beta chain stems from a study of molecular identifiers for immune sequencing clone quantification. TCRdb re-called the PCR reads through MiXCR, storing one row per CDR3 protein. Of about half a million distinct CDR3 sequences detected, about a quarter appear once; the ten largest clones hold about 0.75%. Naive CD8 libraries were made from about 20,000 to 1,000,000 sorted cells, and they used 10%, 30% or 50% RNA. This clonotype was seen repeatedly, ten times or more. The CDR3 is made up of 14 amino acids. The V and J ends lost 1 base and 3 bases, in that order; junction bases with no gene match: 4. Germline V gene lookup returns CDR1 SGHKS and CDR2 YYEKEE (reference sequence).

The sample comprised naive CD8+ T cells from blood, with Jurkat cell RNA spiked in. Subset meaning: FACS-sorted CD8+CD4-CCR7+CD45RA+ naive T cells. This TCR was sampled from a human donor in good health. Some libraries in this study had Jurkat cell RNA spiked in. The chain recombines TRBV5-5 with TRBJ2-7; 7 bases fit TRBD1. CDR3 residues: CASSLSGTVYEQYF. CDR3 nucleotide sequence: TGTGCCAGCAGCTTGTCCGGGACAGTCTACGAGCAGTACTTC. The full variable domain, completed using reference TRBV5-5 and TRBJ2-7, is DAGVTQSPTHLIKTRGQQVTLRCSPISGHKSVSWYQQVLGQGPQFIFQYYEKEERGRGNFPDRFSARQFPNYSSELNVNALLLGDSALYLCASSLSGTVYEQYFGPGTRLTVT.